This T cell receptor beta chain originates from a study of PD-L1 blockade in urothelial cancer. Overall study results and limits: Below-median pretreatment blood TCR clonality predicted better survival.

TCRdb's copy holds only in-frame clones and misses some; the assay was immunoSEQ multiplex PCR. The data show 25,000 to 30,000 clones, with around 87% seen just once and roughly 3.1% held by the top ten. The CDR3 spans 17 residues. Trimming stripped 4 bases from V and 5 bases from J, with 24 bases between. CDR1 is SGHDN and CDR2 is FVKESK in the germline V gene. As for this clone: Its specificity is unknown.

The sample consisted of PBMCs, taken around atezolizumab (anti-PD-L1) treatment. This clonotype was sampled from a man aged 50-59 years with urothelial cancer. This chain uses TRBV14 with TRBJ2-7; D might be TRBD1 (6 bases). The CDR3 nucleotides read TGTGCCAGCAGCCTTATCGACCCCAGGGGAGCTTTAAACGAGCAGTACTTC. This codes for CASSLIDPRGALNEQYF.